Described below is a single T cell receptor (beta chain) sequence and its context. Which cohort a participant joined came from the clinical history participants gave. These data originate in a study of blood T cell repertoires in COVID-19. The protocol was immunoSEQ multiplex PCR, while the TCRdb copy is restricted to in-frame clones and leaves out a portion. The profile shows approximately 150,000 clones, roughly 87% of them singletons. Germline loops: CDR1 SGHTA, CDR2 FQGTGA. V lost 10 bases to trimming and J lost 4 bases; unmatched junction nucleotides: 8. This CDR3 contains 13 residues. This chain links TRBV7-3 with TRBJ1-1, with 8 bases fitting TRBD1. The sample taken for sequencing was PBMCs or T cells enriched from blood (not recorded which). The receptor's source is a human donor with acute COVID-19. The donor label of this sample is uncertain. CDR3 DNA sequence: TGTGCCACCTCGCAGGGGGCGCGCACTGAAGCTTTCTTT. Residues: CATSQGARTEAFF. The full variable domain, rest sourced from reference TRBV7-3 and TRBJ1-1, is GAGVSQTPSNKVTEKGKYVELRCDPISGHTALYWYRQSLGQGPEFLIYFQGTGAADDSGLPNDRFFAVRPEGSVSTLKIQRTERGDSAVYLCATSQGARTEAFFGQGTRLTVV.